This passage covers 16 T cell receptor beta chains from one sample sequenced in a study of shared clonotypes between healthy human individuals. Method: immunoSEQ multiplex PCR; TCRdb's copy keeps in-frame clones and lacks some. The table lists a few million clones, nearly 97% of them singletons. Input material: naive CD4+ T cells sorted from blood. The subset was: CD45RA+ positively selected. The receptors derive from a man between 18 and 35 years old in good health.

The CDR3 DNA sequence: TGCGCCAGCAGCTTTGGGGGGCCCCCGGGACAGCAATCCTACGAGCAGTACTTC. It translates to CASSFGGPPGQQSYEQYF. This chain connects TRBV5-1 to TRBJ2-7, with a possible D match to TRBD1 (7 bases). Trimming removed 2 bases from V and 1 base from J, with 22 bases in between. Germline assignment: CDR1 SGHRS and CDR2 YFSETQ. The CDR3 contains 18 residues.

V is TRBV23-1 and J is TRBJ2-1; TRBD1 matches at 10 bases. TRBV23-1 is classed as an ORF, of uncertain function. CDR3 length equals 20 residues. Trimming removed 8 bases from V and 6 bases from J; junction bases left unmatched: 25. The CDR3 nucleotides read TGCGCCAGCCCCCCGCAACGAGTACCCAGAGACAGGGGGCCGGGCAATGAGCAGTTCTTC. It encodes CASPPQRVPRDRGPGNEQFF.

The chain uses TRBV10-1 and TRBJ1-5; maybe TRBD1 (5 bases). Trimming shortened V by 4 bases and J by 5 bases, and 12 bases separated the two germline ends. Per the germline V gene, CDR1 is WNHNN and CDR2 is SYGVQD (reference sequence). The CDR3 runs 14 residues. The CDR3 sequence: CASSAGGGDQPQHF. The CDR3 DNA sequence: TGCGCCAGCAGTGCCGGGGGAGGAGATCAGCCCCAGCATTTT.

The J gene is TRBJ2-3, the V gene TRBV2, with 7 bases fitting TRBD1. Losses at the gene ends were 10 bases for V and 4 bases for J; bases not matched to a gene: 8. The CDR3 sequence is 13 residues long. The germline gives CDR1 SNHLY, CDR2 FYNNEI. The CDR3 region has the DNA TGTGCCACCCGGACAGGTTTTCCAGATACGCAGTATTTT. It encodes CATRTGFPDTQYF.

Comment on this clone: This specimen includes other DNA sequences encoding the same CDR3. This sequence joins TRBV10-3 and TRBJ1-5, with D unclear. The CDR3 sequence is 13 residues long. V dropped 6 bases and J dropped 0 bases, with 6 bases sitting between them. The germline V gene has CDR1 ENHRY and CDR2 SYGVKD. The CDR3 sequence: CAISQDSNQPQHF. CDR3 coding DNA: TGTGCCATCAGCCAAGATAGCAATCAGCCCCAGCATTTT.

This clone was recorded once. The DNA for the CDR3 is TGTGCCAGCGCCGTACTAGCGGGGGTTCAAGAGACCCAGTACTTC. Protein product: CASAVLAGVQETQYF. This chain uses TRBV18 with TRBJ2-5; TRBD2 matches at 11 bases. This CDR3 comprises 15 residues. V was clipped by 8 bases and J by 2 bases; unmatched bases: 7. The germline CDR1 and CDR2 sequences are KGHSH and LQKENI.

The chain links TRBV30 to TRBJ2-1; D may be TRBD2 (5 bases). This CDR3 is built from 13 residues. V was cut by 3 bases and J by 11 bases, with 17 bases left in between. Germline values: CDR1 GTSNPN, CDR2 SVGIG (reference sequence). The CDR3 nucleotides are TGTGCCTGGAGGACCCGGGGAGTTGGGAAGCAGTTCTTC. This sequence encodes CAWRTRGVGKQFF.

The chain recombines TRBV10-3 with TRBJ2-3; maybe TRBD1 (5 bases). CDR1 and CDR2 from the germline V gene are ENHRY and SYGVKD. V shed 3 bases and J shed 3 bases, with 10 bases lying between them. The CDR3 runs to 14 residues. The CDR3, as DNA: TGTGCCATCAGTGATAAGGGGCAAACAGATACGCAGTATTTT. Its translation: CAISDKGQTDTQYF.

V usage is TRBV5-1 and J usage is TRBJ2-5; possibly TRBD1 for D (6 bases). CDR1 SGHRS and CDR2 YFSETQ come from the germline V gene. Trimming cost V 7 bases and J 2 bases, with 15 bases left between them. This CDR3 is built from 14 residues. The CDR3, as DNA: TGCGCCAGCTCTCAGGGGTCAGGTCAAGAGACCCAGTACTTC. Protein: CASSQGSGQETQYF.

The chain links TRBV6-4 to TRBJ2-7; tentative D call: TRBD2 (5 bases). The CDR3 spans 13 residues. The ends were cut back, 4 bases at V and 6 bases at J, with 13 bases in the middle. Per germline, CDR1 MRHNA and CDR2 SNTAGT. CDR3 bases: TGTGCCAGCAGTGTGCAAGCGGCGGGCGAGCAGTACTTC. This encodes CASSVQAAGEQYF.

This clone occurred a few times. The rearrangement joins TRBV6-5 to TRBJ1-2; TRBD1 matches 9 bases. The CDR3 has 12 amino acids. Germline CDR1 MNHEY, CDR2 SVGAGI. Germline trimming cut 8 bases from V and 3 bases from J; bases unmatched to any gene: 1. CDR3 sequence (DNA): TGTGCCAGCCGGGACAGGGACTATGGCTACACCTTC. It encodes CASRDRDYGYTF.

The chain links TRBV30 to TRBJ1-2; tentative D call: TRBD1 (6 bases). V lost 3 bases to trimming and J lost 2 bases, with 13 bases between them. Germline CDR1 is GTSNPN and CDR2 is SVGIG (reference sequence). The CDR3 is 14 amino acids. DNA for the CDR3: TGTGCCTGGAGCCCCGCCCAGGGGAACTATGGCTACACCTTC. It codes for CAWSPAQGNYGYTF.

The genes are TRBV15 and TRBJ2-3; D unresolved. CDR1 and CDR2 (germline): LNHNV, YYDKDF (reference sequence). The CDR3 sequence is 14 residues long. Deletions cut 0 bases from V and 6 bases from J, with 10 bases between. CDR3 nucleotides: TGTGCCACCAGCAGAGATGGGGATGCGGATACGCAGTATTTT. Protein product: CATSRDGDADTQYF.

This sequence joins TRBV19 and TRBJ2-6; possibly TRBD1 or TRBD2 for D (7 bases each). CDR3 size: 15 residues. Trimming took 6 bases from V and 4 from J, leaving 13 bases between them. CDR1 and CDR2 from the germline V gene are LNHDA and SQIVND (reference sequence). CDR3 sequence (DNA): TGTGCCAGTAGCCAGGGGGGGACCGGGGCCAACGTCCTGACTTTC. Translated: CASSQGGTGANVLTF.

This chain links TRBV5-1 with TRBJ2-2; 9 bases are a match to TRBD2. Germline V gives CDR1 SGHRS, CDR2 YFSETQ. The length of the CDR3 is 14 residues. Losses at the gene ends were 4 bases for V and 3 bases for J; bases not matched to a gene: 1. CDR3: CASSRTSDTGELFF. CDR3 nucleotide sequence: TGCGCCAGCAGCCGGACTAGCGACACCGGGGAGCTGTTTTTT.

The gene calls are TRBV9 and TRBJ2-5; D may match TRBD1 or TRBD2 (5 bases each). This CDR3 contains 14 residues. The germline V gene has CDR1 SGDLS and CDR2 YYNGEE. Trimming pared 3 bases from V and 5 bases from J, leaving 14 bases between. CDR3 sequence (DNA): TGTGCCAGCAGCGGGGACCCGATGCGGGAGACCCAGTACTTC. Amino acids: CASSGDPMRETQYF.